The 21 T cell receptor beta chains below come from one sample, sequenced in a study of blood T cells in healthy people across ages. A second PCR of about 7 to 12 cycles used a sample-barcoded 5' primer and a J-beta primer mix. TCRdb re-derived calls from the 5' RACE reads in MiXCR, one entry per CDR3 protein. The sample has 800,000 or so distinct CDR3 sequences, roughly 46% seen once; the top ten hold 18%. Sequenced material: blood. These receptors were obtained from a man older than 75 in good health.

The chain couples TRBV7-6 to TRBJ2-7, with D possibly TRBD1 on 5 matching bases. The DNA end is more similar to TRBJ2-5, so the J call may be wrong. CDR1 and CDR2 from the germline V gene are SGHVS and FNYEAQ. The CDR3 contains 15 residues. The CDR3 DNA is TGTGCCAGCAGCTTGCCCTCAGGGTCAGTTGAGACCCAGTACTTC. Amino acids: CASSLPSGSVETQYF.

This chain connects TRBV25-1 to TRBJ1-5; TRBD1 matches 7 bases. Germline CDR1 reads MGHDK; CDR2 reads SYGVNS. The junction had 3 bases not matched to a gene; V was cut back by 4 bases and J by 0 bases. CDR3 length: 15 amino acids. As DNA, the CDR3 is TGTGCCAGCAGTGGGACAGGCAATAGCAATCAGCCCCAGCATTTT. Protein: CASSGTGNSNQPQHF. Full variable domain (outside the CDR3, taken from reference TRBV25-1 and TRBJ1-5): EADIYQTPRYLVIGTGKKITLECSQTMGHDKMYWYQQDPGMELHLIHYSYGVNSTEKGDLSSESTVSRIRTEHFPLTLESARPSHTSQYLCASSGTGNSNQPQHFGDGTRLSIL.

This clonotype turned up a few times. The chain links TRBV14 to TRBJ2-7; 10 bases are a match to TRBD2. From germline, CDR1 is SGHDN and CDR2 FVKESK. With 0 bases clipped from V and 3 bases from J, the junction kept 8 bases outside the gene matches. The CDR3 has 17 amino acids. The CDR3 protein is CASSQDIWPSGSYEQYF. The CDR3 coding sequence is TGTGCCAGCAGCCAAGATATATGGCCTAGCGGGAGCTACGAGCAGTACTTC. Supplemented by reference TRBV14 and TRBJ2-7, the full variable domain reads EAGVTQFPSHSVIEKGQTVTLRCDPISGHDNLYWYRRVMGKEIKFLLHFVKESKQDESGMPNNRFLAERTGGTYSTLKVQPAELEDSGVYFCASSQDIWPSGSYEQYFGPGTRLTVT.

This clonotype was recorded many times. CDR3 nucleotide sequence: TGTGCCAGCAGCTTAACCCCTAACAATGAGCAGTTCTTC. It is translated as CASSLTPNNEQFF. The genes are TRBV7-3 and TRBJ2-1; no reliable D call. The CDR3 is 13 residues long. The germline gives CDR1 SGHTA, CDR2 FQGTGA. Trimming took 0 bases from V and 5 from J, leaving 5 bases between them.

This clonotype occurred a few times. CDR3 DNA sequence: TGTGCCAGCAGCCCCGGGACTATTTACAATGAGCAGTTCTTC. It specifies CASSPGTIYNEQFF. This rearrangement joins TRBV9 to TRBJ2-1, with TRBD2 matching over 7 bases. The V gene's germline CDR1 is SGDLS and CDR2 YYNGEE. J gave up 4 bases and V 4 bases, and 5 bases lay outside the gene matches. The CDR3 runs to 14 residues.

As regards this clonotype: This could be a read error, since a much larger clone is one nucleotide away. The chain links TRBV5-1 to TRBJ2-5, with D uncertain. This CDR3 has 12 residues. Trimming stripped 0 bases from V and 11 bases from J, with 11 bases between. The germline V gene encodes CDR1 SGHRS and CDR2 YFSETQ. In nucleotides, the CDR3 is TGCGCCAGCAGCTTGGAGGGATGTGAGCAGTACTTC. This codes for CASSLEGCEQYF.

The CDR3 bases are TGCGCCAGCAGCCAAGAGCATGACGACGGCCTTAACTATGGCTACACCTTC. Its translation: CASSQEHDDGLNYGYTF. V gene TRBV4-3 combines with J gene TRBJ1-2; D ambiguous. The CDR3 loop spans 17 amino acids. Trimming pared 0 bases from V and 1 base from J, leaving 15 bases between. CDR1 and CDR2 (germline): LGHNA, YSLEER.

This clonotype was observed a few times. This chain uses TRBV12-3 or TRBV12-4 with TRBJ2-7, with 8 bases aligning to TRBD2. Germline trimming cut 6 bases from V and 4 bases from J; bases unmatched to any gene: 17. The CDR3 sequence is 17 residues long. The CDR3 loop reads CASSPKAGAVKGYEQYF. As DNA, the CDR3 is TGTGCCAGCAGCCCGAAAGCGGGAGCCGTTAAGGGTTACGAGCAGTACTTC.

J is TRBJ2-3 and V is TRBV10-2, with TRBD2 matching 9 bases. The CDR3 has 13 amino acids. Germline V gene sequence: CDR1 WSHSY, CDR2 SAAADI. Trimming removed 7 bases from V and 8 bases from J; junction bases left unmatched: 7. In DNA form, the CDR3 reads TGCGCCAGCACCGGGATTAGCGGGAGTACGCAGTATTTT. This encodes CASTGISGSTQYF.

This clonotype was counted only a few times. The V call is TRBV12-3 or TRBV12-4, the J call TRBJ2-5; TRBD2 aligns across 12 bases. The CDR3 sequence is 15 residues long. With 6 bases clipped from V and 11 bases from J, the junction kept 13 bases outside the gene matches. The CDR3 DNA reads as TGTGCCAGCAGGCAACTAGCGGGGGGCTACAATGAGCAGTACTTC. Its translation is CASRQLAGGYNEQYF.

There are many counts of this clonotype. V gene TRBV29-1 combines with J gene TRBJ2-7; tentatively, D is TRBD1 or TRBD2 (6 bases each). V was trimmed by 4 bases and J by 0 bases, leaving 25 bases between them. Germline CDR1 reads SQVTM; CDR2 reads ANQGSEA. The CDR3 is 18 residues long. CDR3 nucleotides: TGCAGCGTTGTAGGGTTCGTGGCAGGGGACTCGAGCTCCTACGAGCAGTACTTC. Its protein product is CSVVGFVAGDSSSYEQYF.

This rearrangement joins TRBV24-1 to TRBJ2-5; D gene uncertain. The CDR3 is 16 amino acids. Germline loops: CDR1 KGHDR, CDR2 SFDVKD. Trimming shortened V by 4 bases and J by 1 base, and 15 bases separated the two germline ends. CDR3 residues: CATSDARTDFQETQYF. As DNA, the CDR3 is TGTGCCACCAGTGACGCCAGGACCGACTTCCAAGAGACCCAGTACTTC.

There are a few counts of this clonotype. The chain uses TRBV28 and TRBJ1-2, with 9 nucleotides matching TRBD1. The ends lost 4 bases at V and 6 bases at J; junction bases unmatched: 3. The germline V gene encodes CDR1 MDHEN and CDR2 SYDVKM. The CDR3 is 13 amino acids. CDR3 bases: TGTGCCAGCAGTTGGGACAGGGATGATGGCTACACCTTC. Translated: CASSWDRDDGYTF.

The table lists this clonotype with a few counts. The chain has TRBV28 and TRBJ2-1; D call uncertain. This CDR3 has 16 residues. The germline V gene encodes CDR1 MDHEN and CDR2 SYDVKM. V lost 5 bases and J 0 bases, leaving 14 bases between the germline ends. The CDR3 sequence is CASSRRRLSSYNEQFF. The CDR3 DNA reads TGTGCCAGCAGTAGACGTCGTTTGAGCTCCTACAATGAGCAGTTCTTC.

The gene calls are TRBV20-1 and TRBJ1-6; perhaps TRBD1 as D (5 bases). V lost 3 bases, J lost 5 bases, and 14 bases lay in between. Germline assignment: CDR1 DFQATT and CDR2 SNEGSKA (reference sequence). The CDR3 is 15 amino acids. The CDR3 here is CSARAGTDDNSPLHF. The CDR3 bases are TGCAGTGCTAGGGCCGGGACTGACGATAATTCACCCCTCCACTTT.

The chain combines TRBV5-1 with TRBJ2-5; a possible D gene is TRBD2 (6 bases). The CDR3 extends over 14 amino acids. Trimming removed 0 bases from V and 6 bases from J, with 12 bases in between. CDR1 is SGHRS, CDR2 YFSETQ, per germline. DNA of the CDR3: TGCGCCAGCAGCTTGGATGGGGGAGGAAAGACCCAGTACTTC. It specifies CASSLDGGGKTQYF.

This clonotype was seen more than once but under ten times. The chain carries TRBV11-2 and TRBJ2-3; 12 bases line up with TRBD2. The germline gives CDR1 SGHAT, CDR2 FQNNGV. The length of the CDR3 is 16 residues. Trimming at V came to 5 bases and at J to 4 bases, leaving 7 bases not matched to a gene. Here the CDR3 DNA reads TGTGCCAGCAGCCTCCTAGCGGGAGGGAGAGCAGATACGCAGTATTTT. It translates to CASSLLAGGRADTQYF. The whole variable domain, filled in from reference TRBV11-2 and TRBJ2-3, reads EAGVAQSPRYKIIEKRQSVAFWCNPISGHATLYWYQQILGQGPKLLIQFQNNGVVDDSQLPKDRFSAERLKGVDSTLKIQPAKLEDSAVYLCASSLLAGGRADTQYFGPGTRLTVL.

This clonotype was counted ten times or more. The chain employs TRBV9 and TRBJ2-5, with unresolved D. V shed 4 bases and J shed 4 bases, with 17 bases lying between them. The CDR3 has 15 residues. Germline lookup yields CDR1 SGDLS and CDR2 YYNGEE. Here the CDR3 DNA reads TGTGCCAGCAGCTCGGCAGTAGACACACCAGAGACCCAGTACTTC. The encoded protein is CASSSAVDTPETQYF.

This clonotype appeared a few times. The rearrangement links TRBV28 to TRBJ2-7, with 7 bases identical to TRBD1. The CDR3 contains 15 residues. CDR1 and CDR2 from the germline V gene are MDHEN and SYDVKM. V dropped 5 bases and J dropped 5; count of bases not matched to a gene: 12. The chain's CDR3 is CASSLRPTQGHEQYF. The DNA of the CDR3 is TGTGCCAGCAGTCTAAGACCAACACAGGGGCACGAGCAGTACTTC.

The V and J genes are TRBV6-2 or TRBV6-3 and TRBJ2-1; the match to TRBD2 covers 11 bases. The V gene's germline CDR1 is MNHEY and CDR2 SVGEGT. The trim removed 5 bases at V and 10 bases at J, leaving 13 bases unmatched. The CDR3 is 16 amino acids. The CDR3 loop is CASSLRRTSGWGEQFF. The CDR3 DNA sequence: TGTGCCAGCAGTCTCAGGCGGACTAGCGGGTGGGGGGAGCAGTTCTTC.

A remark on this clonotype: A single base separates this from a much larger clone, so it may be a read error. The chain has TRBV9 and TRBJ2-7; TRBD2 agrees at 10 bases. Germline CDR1 SGDLS, CDR2 YYNGEE. V trimming: 2 bases; J trimming: 7 bases; junction bases outside the gene matches: 18. The CDR3 is 18 residues long. CDR3 sequence: CASSVDHSLAGLSNEQYF. Written as DNA, the CDR3 is TGTGCCAGCAGCGTGGATCACTCACTAGCGGGGCTTTCGAATGAGCAGTACTTC.